This entry concerns a single T cell receptor beta chain. The germline CDR1 and CDR2 sequences are SGHDT and YYEEEE. This CDR3 is built from 12 residues. V lost 5 bases and J 8 bases, leaving 13 bases between the germline ends. Participants spanned ages about 18 to 100 years and resided in about two dozen US areas. Donors were grouped by their self-reported clinical history. The record originates from a study of blood T cell repertoires in COVID-19. Overall study context: The United States, Italy and Spain supplied acute and convalescent COVID-19 samples.

As originally analysed: Researchers report that nucleated cell counts were estimated from reference gene primer amplification. Sequencing used immunoSEQ multiplex PCR; TCRdb keeps in-frame clones, though not all of them. That table supplies the V and J calls and clone size; D and trimming were determined from the DNA. The sample holds 200,000 to 300,000 clones, around 88% seen once. This receptor was obtained from a woman aged 40 to 50 with acute COVID-19. This chain links TRBV5-6 with TRBJ1-2; no reliable D call. The sequenced sample consisted of PBMCs or T cells enriched from blood (not recorded which). The chain's CDR3 is CASSPGLGGYTF. The CDR3 DNA reads as TGTGCCAGCAGTCCCGGACTGGGAGGCTACACCTTC.